What follows describes a single TCR beta chain. This CDR3 is built from 13 residues. V was cut by 5 bases and J by 5 bases, with 13 bases left in between. Looked up from germline, CDR1 is SGHTA and CDR2 is FQGNSA. The sample originates from a study of cytomegalovirus exposure and HLA in healthy donors. Primers: 60 Vbeta forward and 13 Jbeta reverse. The method was immunoSEQ multiplex PCR; TCRdb's version includes in-frame clones alone and lacks a portion of them. The sample includes about 160,000 clones, about 60% of them seen just once. Sequencing was done on a sample of PBMCs. The V and J genes are TRBV7-2 and TRBJ2-7; D is possibly TRBD1 (5 bases). The receptor comes from a woman aged 60-75 years in good health and CMV-seropositive. Here the CDR3 DNA reads TGTGCCAGCAGCGCGCAAGGGGTCCACGAGCAGTACTTC. It encodes CASSAQGVHEQYF.